Included here is one TCR beta chain sequence, with context. Per germline, CDR1 KGHSH and CDR2 LQKENI. CDR3 length: 12 residues. The J segment lost 8 bases and the V segment lost 6 bases, leaving 5 bases of the junction unmatched. Through Arm-PCR of CDR3 regions and iRepertoire HTBI primers, TCR beta libraries were built. MiXCR was run by TCRdb on the multiplex PCR reads, yielding one entry per CDR3 protein. The profile shows hundreds of thousands of distinct CDR3 sequences, approximately 31% of them singletons. This record belongs to a study of regulatory T cells in long-lasting Graves disease. The time point denotes: persistent/refractory GD, antithyroid drugs over 5 years with positive TRAb. Researchers made the TCR library from RNA that was extracted from PBMCs. The patients included were those that came from an endocrinology department in Xi'an, China.

V is TRBV18 and J is TRBJ1-1, with 8 bases matching TRBD1. The clonotype was recovered from a female donor with Graves disease. Sequenced here: peripheral blood mononuclear cells (PBMCs), sampled when the disease was refractory, from a patient treated with antithyroid drugs. The CDR3 DNA reads as TGTGCCAGCTCTTGGACAGGGACAGAAGCTTTCTTT. Residues: CASSWTGTEAFF. Filled out from reference TRBV18 and TRBJ1-1, the complete variable domain reads NAGVMQNPRHLVRRRGQEARLRCSPMKGHSHVYWYRQLPEEGLKFMVYLQKENIIDESGMPKERFSAEFPKEGPSILRIQQVVRGDSAAYFCASSWTGTEAFFGQGTRLTVV.